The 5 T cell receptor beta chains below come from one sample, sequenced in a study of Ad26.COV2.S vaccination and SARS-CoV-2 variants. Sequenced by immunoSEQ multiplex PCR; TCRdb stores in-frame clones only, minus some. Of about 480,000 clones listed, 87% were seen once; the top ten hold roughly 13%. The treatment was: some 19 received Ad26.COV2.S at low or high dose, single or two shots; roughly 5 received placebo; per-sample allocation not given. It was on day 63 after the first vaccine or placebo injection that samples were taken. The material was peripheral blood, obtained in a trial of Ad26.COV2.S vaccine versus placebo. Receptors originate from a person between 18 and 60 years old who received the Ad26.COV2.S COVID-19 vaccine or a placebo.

Here the CDR3 reads CASSLVGRRGTGELFF. CDR3 sequence (DNA): TGTGCCAGCAGCTTAGTGGGGCGGAGGGGCACCGGGGAGCTGTTTTTT. This chain links TRBV11-2 with TRBJ2-2; D possibly corresponds to TRBD2 (6 bases). The CDR3 has 16 residues. Trimming removed 1 base at V and 4 bases at J, with 13 bases between. Germline CDR1 SGHAT, CDR2 FQNNGV. Filled out from reference TRBV11-2 and TRBJ2-2, the complete variable domain reads EAGVAQSPRYKIIEKRQSVAFWCNPISGHATLYWYQQILGQGPKLLIQFQNNGVVDDSQLPKDRFSAERLKGVDSTLKIQPAKLEDSAVYLCASSLVGRRGTGELFFGEGSRLTVL.

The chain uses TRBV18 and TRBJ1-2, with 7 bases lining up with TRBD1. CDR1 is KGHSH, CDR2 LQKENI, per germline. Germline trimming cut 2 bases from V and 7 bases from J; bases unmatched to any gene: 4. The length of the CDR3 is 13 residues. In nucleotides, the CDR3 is TGTGCCAGCTCACCAGGAGGGGGCGGTGGCTACACCTTC. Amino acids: CASSPGGGGGYTF.

The CDR3 sequence is CASSWRGEAFF. Written as DNA, the CDR3 is TGTGCCAGCAGCTGGAGGGGAGAAGCTTTCTTT. The chain recombines TRBV7-2 with TRBJ1-1; a weak D match, TRBD1 (5 bases). Per the germline V gene, CDR1 is SGHTA and CDR2 is FQGNSA. Deletions cut 4 bases from V and 8 bases from J, with 8 bases between. The CDR3 is made up of 11 amino acids.

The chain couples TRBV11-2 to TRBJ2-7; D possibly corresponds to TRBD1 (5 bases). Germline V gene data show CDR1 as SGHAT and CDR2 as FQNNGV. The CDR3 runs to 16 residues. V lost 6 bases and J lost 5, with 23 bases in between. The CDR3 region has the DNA TGTGCCAGCAGGGCTTCCTCAGGACACCTAATCGACGAGCAGTACTTC. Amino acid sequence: CASRASSGHLIDEQYF.

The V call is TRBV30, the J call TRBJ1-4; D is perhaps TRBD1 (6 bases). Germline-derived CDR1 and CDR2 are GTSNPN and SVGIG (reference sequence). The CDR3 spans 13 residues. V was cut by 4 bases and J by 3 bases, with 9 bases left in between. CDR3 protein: CAWKGGANEKLFF. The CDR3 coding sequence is TGTGCCTGGAAGGGGGGGGCTAATGAAAAACTGTTTTTT.